The source of this T cell receptor beta chain is a study of T cells after posttransplantation cyclophosphamide. Study outcomes and limitations: TRB clonality was highly associated with recipient CMV seropositivity and reactivation. Later post-transplant blood repertoires were often dominated by donor CD8+ memory clones.

Germline loops: CDR1 WNHNN, CDR2 SYGVQD (reference sequence). Trimming pared 3 bases from V and 4 bases from J, leaving 16 bases between. The CDR3 covers 15 residues. As regards this clone: Its target is not known.

TCRdb's copy holds only in-frame clones and misses some; the assay was immunoSEQ multiplex PCR. The data show about 22,000 clones, 97% seen once. The naive gate required viable CD3+CD4+ or CD3+CD8+ cells with CCR7+CD45RA+CD45RO-CD95-CD27+CD28+ phenotype. Input material: naive CD4+ T cells sorted from PBMCs. The clonotype comes from a man aged 50-59 years in good health, CMV-negative, and a related stem cell transplant donor. The J gene is TRBJ2-7, the V gene TRBV10-1; possibly TRBD1 for D (6 bases). DNA of the CDR3: TGCGCCAGCAGTGAAGTTGCGGCAGGGGAATACGAGCAGTACTTC. This gives the protein CASSEVAAGEYEQYF.